This T cell receptor (beta chain) is drawn from a study of blood T cell repertoires in COVID-19. Using immunoSEQ multiplex PCR, the repertoire was profiled, and TCRdb retains in-frame clones only, with some absent. The sample shows about 64,000 clones, roughly 70% of them seen only once. Specimen: PBMCs or T cells enriched from blood (not recorded which). This clonotype was sampled from a woman aged 60 to 75 who had been exposed to COVID-19.

The CDR3 sequence is CASSETSGGADTQYF. DNA of the CDR3: TGTGCCAGCAGTGAGACTAGCGGGGGGGCAGATACGCAGTATTTT. The chain uses TRBV6-1 and TRBJ2-3; TRBD2 aligns across 14 bases. V gave up 3 bases and J gave up 4 bases; unmatched junction bases: 0. Germline lookup yields CDR1 MNHNS and CDR2 SASEGT. The CDR3 has 15 amino acids.